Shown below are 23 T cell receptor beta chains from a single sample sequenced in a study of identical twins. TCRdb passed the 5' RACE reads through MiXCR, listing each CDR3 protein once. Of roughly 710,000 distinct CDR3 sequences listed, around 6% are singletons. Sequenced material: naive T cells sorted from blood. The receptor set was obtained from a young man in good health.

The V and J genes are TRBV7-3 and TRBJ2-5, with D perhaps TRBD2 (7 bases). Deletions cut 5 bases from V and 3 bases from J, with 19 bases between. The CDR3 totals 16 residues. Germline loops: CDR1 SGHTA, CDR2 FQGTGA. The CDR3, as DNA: TGTGCCAGCAGCCCAATTCATTCGGGGGGCAAAGAGACCCAGTACTTC. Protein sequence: CASSPIHSGGKETQYF.

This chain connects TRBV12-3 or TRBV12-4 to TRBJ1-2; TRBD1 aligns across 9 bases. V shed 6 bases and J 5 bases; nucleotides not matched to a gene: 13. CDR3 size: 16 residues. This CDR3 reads CASRRLRVGQGYGYTF. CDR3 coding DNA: TGTGCCAGCAGACGGTTACGGGTCGGACAGGGGTATGGCTACACCTTC.

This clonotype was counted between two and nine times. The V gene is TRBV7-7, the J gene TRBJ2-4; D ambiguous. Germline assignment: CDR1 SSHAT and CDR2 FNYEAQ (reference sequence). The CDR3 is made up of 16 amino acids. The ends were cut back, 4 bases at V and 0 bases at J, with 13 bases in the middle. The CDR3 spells CASSSGPLPAKNIQYF. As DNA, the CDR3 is TGTGCCAGCAGCTCCGGACCCTTACCAGCCAAAAACATTCAGTACTTC.

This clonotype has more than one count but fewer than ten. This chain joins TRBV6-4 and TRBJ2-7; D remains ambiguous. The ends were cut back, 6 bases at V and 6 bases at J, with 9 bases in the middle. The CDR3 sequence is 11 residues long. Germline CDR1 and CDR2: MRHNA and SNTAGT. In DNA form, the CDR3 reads TGTGCCAGCAGGAATATGGGCGAGCAGTACGTC. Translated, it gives CASRNMGEQYV.

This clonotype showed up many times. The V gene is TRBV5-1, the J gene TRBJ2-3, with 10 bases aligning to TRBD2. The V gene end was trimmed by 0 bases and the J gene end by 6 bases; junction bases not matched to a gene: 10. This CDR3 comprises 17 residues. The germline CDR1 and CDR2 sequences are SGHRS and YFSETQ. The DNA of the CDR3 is TGCGCCAGCAGCTTGGTTTTTCTAGCGGGAGATCTCGATACGCAGTATTTT. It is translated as CASSLVFLAGDLDTQYF.

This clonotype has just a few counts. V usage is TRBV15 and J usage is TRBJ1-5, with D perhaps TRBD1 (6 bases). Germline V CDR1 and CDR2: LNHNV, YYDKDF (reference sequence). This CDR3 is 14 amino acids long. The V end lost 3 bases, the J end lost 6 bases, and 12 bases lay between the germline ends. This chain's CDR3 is CATSREYRAQPQHF. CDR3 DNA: TGTGCCACCAGCAGGGAATACAGGGCTCAGCCCCAGCATTTT.

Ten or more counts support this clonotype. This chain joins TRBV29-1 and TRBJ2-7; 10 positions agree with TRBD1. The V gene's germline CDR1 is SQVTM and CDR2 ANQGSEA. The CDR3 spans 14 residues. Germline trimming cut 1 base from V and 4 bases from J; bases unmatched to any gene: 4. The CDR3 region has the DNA TGCAGCGTTGAAGGGACAGGGGGAGGATACGAGCAGTACTTC. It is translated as CSVEGTGGGYEQYF.

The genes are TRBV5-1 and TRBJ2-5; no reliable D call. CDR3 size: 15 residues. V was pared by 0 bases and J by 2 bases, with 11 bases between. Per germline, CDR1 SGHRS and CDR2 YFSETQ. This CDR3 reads CASSLVSEPQETQYF. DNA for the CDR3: TGCGCCAGCAGCTTGGTCTCAGAACCACAAGAGACCCAGTACTTC. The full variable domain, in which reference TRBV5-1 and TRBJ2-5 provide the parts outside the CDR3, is KAGVTQTPRYLIKTRGQQVTLSCSPISGHRSVSWYQQTPGQGLQFLFEYFSETQRNKGNFPGRFSGRQFSNSRSEMNVSTLELGDSALYLCASSLVSEPQETQYFGPGTRLLVL.

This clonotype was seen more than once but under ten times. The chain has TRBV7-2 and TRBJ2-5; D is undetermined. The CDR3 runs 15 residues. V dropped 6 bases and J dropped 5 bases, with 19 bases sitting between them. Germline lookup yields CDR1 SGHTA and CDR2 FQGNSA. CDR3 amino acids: CASRTAWSRRETQYF. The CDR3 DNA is TGTGCCAGCAGGACCGCTTGGTCGCGCCGGGAGACCCAGTACTTC.

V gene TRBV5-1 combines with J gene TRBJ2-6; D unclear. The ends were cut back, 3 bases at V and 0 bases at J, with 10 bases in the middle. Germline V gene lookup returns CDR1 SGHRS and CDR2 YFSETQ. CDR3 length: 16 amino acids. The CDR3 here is CASSSRELSGANVLTF. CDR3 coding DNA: TGCGCCAGCAGCTCTCGAGAGCTCTCTGGGGCCAACGTCCTGACTTTC.

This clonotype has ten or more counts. For the CDR3, the DNA is TGTGCCAGCAGTCAAGGGACTAGCGGTACATCCGGAAACATTCAGTACTTC. Its protein product is CASSQGTSGTSGNIQYF. The chain has TRBV12-3 or TRBV12-4 and TRBJ2-4; TRBD2 matches at 11 bases. The CDR3 spans 17 residues. Trimming cost V 5 bases and J 6 bases; bases outside gene matches: 12.

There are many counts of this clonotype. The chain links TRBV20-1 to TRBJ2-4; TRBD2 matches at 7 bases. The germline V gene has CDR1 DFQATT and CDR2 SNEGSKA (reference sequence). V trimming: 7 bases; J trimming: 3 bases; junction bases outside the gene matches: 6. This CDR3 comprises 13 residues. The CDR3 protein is CSVSREGKNIQYF. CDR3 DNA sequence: TGCAGTGTCTCAAGGGAGGGCAAAAACATTCAGTACTTC.

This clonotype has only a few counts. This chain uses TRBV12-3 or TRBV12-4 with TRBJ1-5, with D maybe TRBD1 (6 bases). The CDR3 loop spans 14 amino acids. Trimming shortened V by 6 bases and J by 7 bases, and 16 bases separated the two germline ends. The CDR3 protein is CASRTTGSNQPQHF. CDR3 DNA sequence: TGTGCCAGCAGGACTACAGGGTCTAACCAGCCCCAGCATTTT.

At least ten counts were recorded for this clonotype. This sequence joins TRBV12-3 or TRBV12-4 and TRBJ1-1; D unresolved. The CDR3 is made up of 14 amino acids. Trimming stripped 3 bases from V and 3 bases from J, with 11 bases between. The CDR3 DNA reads TGTGCCAGCAGTTTCGGACGAAGGGACACTGAAGCTTTCTTT. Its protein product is CASSFGRRDTEAFF.

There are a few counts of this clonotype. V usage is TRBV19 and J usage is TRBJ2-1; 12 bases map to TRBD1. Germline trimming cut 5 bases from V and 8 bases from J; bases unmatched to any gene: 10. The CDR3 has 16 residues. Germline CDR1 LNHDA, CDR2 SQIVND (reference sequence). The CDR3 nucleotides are TGTGCCAGTAGTCTGCCCGGGACAGGGGGCTTTGATGAGCAGTTCTTC. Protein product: CASSLPGTGGFDEQFF. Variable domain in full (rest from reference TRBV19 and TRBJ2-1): DGGITQSPKYLFRKEGQNVTLSCEQNLNHDAMYWYRQDPGQGLRLIYYSQIVNDFQKGDIAEGYSVSREKKESFPLTVTSAQKNPTAFYLCASSLPGTGGFDEQFFGPGTRLTVL.

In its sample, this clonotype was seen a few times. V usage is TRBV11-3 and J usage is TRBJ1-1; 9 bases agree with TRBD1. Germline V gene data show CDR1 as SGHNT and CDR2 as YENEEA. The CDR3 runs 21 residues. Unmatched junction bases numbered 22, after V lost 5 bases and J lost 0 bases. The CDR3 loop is CASSTSSGTGPINAMNTEAFF. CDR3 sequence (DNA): TGTGCCAGCAGCACTTCTTCCGGGACAGGGCCTATAAACGCGATGAACACTGAAGCTTTCTTT.

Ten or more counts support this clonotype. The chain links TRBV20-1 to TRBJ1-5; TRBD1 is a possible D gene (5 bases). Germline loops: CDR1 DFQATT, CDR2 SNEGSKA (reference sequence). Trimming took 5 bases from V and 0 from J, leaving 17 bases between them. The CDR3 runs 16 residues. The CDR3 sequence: CSASSTDPYSNQPQHF. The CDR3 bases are TGCAGTGCTTCCTCGACAGACCCCTATAGCAATCAGCCCCAGCATTTT.

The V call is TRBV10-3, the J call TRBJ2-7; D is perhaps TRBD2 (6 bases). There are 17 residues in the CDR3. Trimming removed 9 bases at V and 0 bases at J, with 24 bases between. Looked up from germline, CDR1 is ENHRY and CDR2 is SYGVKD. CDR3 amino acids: CAMRKTHWRDPSYEQYF. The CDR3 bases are TGTGCCATGCGGAAAACCCACTGGCGGGATCCCTCCTACGAGCAGTACTTC.

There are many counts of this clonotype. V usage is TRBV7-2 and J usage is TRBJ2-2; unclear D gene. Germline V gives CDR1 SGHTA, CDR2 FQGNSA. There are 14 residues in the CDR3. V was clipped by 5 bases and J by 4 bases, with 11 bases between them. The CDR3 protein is CASSPTRGTGELFF. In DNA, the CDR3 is TGTGCCAGCAGCCCCACCCGCGGCACCGGGGAGCTGTTTTTT. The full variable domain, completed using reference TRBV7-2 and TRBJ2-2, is GAGVSQSPSNKVTEKGKDVELRCDPISGHTALYWYRQSLGQGLEFLIYFQGNSAPDKSGLPSDRFSAERTGGSVSTLTIQRTQQEDSAVYLCASSPTRGTGELFFGEGSRLTVL.

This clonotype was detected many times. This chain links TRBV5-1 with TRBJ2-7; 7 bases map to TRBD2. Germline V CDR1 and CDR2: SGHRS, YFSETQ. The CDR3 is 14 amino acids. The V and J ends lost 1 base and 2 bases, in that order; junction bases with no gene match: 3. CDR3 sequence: CASSLNLAAYEQYF. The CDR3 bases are TGCGCCAGCAGCTTGAACCTAGCGGCCTACGAGCAGTACTTC.

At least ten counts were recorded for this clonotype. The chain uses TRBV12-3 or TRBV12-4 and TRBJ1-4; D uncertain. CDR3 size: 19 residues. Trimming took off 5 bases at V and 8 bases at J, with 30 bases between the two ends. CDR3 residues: CASSGLDFSVPKAGEKLFF. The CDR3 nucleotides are TGTGCCAGCAGTGGTTTGGATTTTTCAGTACCAAAAGCAGGAGAAAAACTGTTTTTT.

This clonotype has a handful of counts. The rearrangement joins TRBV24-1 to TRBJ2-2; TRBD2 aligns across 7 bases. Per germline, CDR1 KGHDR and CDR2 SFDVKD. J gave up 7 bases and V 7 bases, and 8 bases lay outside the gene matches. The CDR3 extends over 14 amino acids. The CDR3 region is CATSAAGVVGELFF. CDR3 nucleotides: TGTGCCACCAGCGCGGCGGGAGTAGTCGGGGAGCTGTTTTTT.

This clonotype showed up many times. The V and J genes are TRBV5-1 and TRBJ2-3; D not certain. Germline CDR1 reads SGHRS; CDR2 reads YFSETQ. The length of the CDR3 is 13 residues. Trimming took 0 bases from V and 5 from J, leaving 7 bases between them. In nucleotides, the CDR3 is TGCGCCAGCAGCTTGGGGTACGGAGATACGCAGTATTTT. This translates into CASSLGYGDTQYF.